This T cell receptor beta chain was retrieved from a study of cytotoxic CD8 clonotypes in ibrutinib-treated CLL. Study-wide results and limits: With treatment, public clonotypes, which were uncommon, either contracted or remained stable.

CDR1 KGHSH and CDR2 LQKENI come from the germline V gene. V gave up 2 bases and J gave up 7 bases, with 9 bases separating them. The CDR3 spans 14 residues. Clones were read by immunoSEQ multiplex PCR, and TCRdb kept only the in-frame ones, dropping some. The sample lists 200,000 or so clones, roughly 65% occurring once. This clone was observed a few times. Antigen specificity is unknown. The sequence was obtained from a human donor with chronic lymphocytic leukemia. The sequencing here drew on PBMCs, taken after 12 months of ibrutinib treatment. The V and J genes are TRBV18 and TRBJ1-6; D not resolved. The CDR3 DNA reads TGTGCCAGCTCACCAGGAATAGGCAATTCACCCCTCCACTTT. Its translation is CASSPGIGNSPLHF.